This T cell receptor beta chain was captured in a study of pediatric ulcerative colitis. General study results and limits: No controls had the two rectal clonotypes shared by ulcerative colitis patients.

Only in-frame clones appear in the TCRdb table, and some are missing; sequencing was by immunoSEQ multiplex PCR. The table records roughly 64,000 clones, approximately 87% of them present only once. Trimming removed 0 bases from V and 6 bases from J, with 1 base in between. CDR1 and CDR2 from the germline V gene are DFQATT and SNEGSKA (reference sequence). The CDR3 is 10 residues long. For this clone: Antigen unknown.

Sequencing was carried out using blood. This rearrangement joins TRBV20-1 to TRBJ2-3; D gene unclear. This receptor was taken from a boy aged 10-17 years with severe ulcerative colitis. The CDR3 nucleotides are TGCAGTGCTAGAGAGGATACGCAGTATTTT. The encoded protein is CSAREDTQYF.